A selection of T cell receptor beta chains follows, all from one sample in a study of T cell responses to AZD1222 COVID-19 vaccine. The method was immunoSEQ multiplex PCR; TCRdb's version includes in-frame clones alone and lacks a portion of them. The sample yields about 42,000 clones, roughly 88% seen once. The sequencing here drew on peripheral blood, taken 28 days after the second AZD1222 dose. The receptors stem from an adult who received the AZD1222 COVID-19 vaccine. CDR3s include the opening cysteine and the closing phenylalanine or tryptophan. Fields, in order: CDR3 protein, V gene, D gene, J gene. A D gene is named only where the DNA matches it firmly.

cdr3_aa: CAISAGTSGQEQFF
v_call: TRBV10-3
d_call: TRBD2
j_call: TRBJ2-1

cdr3_aa: CASSGGRVTEAFF
v_call: TRBV27
d_call: NA
j_call: TRBJ1-1

cdr3_aa: CASSQEDRTPGNTIYF
v_call: TRBV3-1/TRBV3-2
d_call: NA
j_call: TRBJ1-3

cdr3_aa: CASGQARAGRGNEQFF
v_call: TRBV5-8
d_call: NA
j_call: TRBJ2-1

cdr3_aa: CASSPEGGYGYTF
v_call: TRBV12-3/TRBV12-4
d_call: NA
j_call: TRBJ1-2

cdr3_aa: CASSLVGELKGYTF
v_call: TRBV7-9
d_call: NA
j_call: TRBJ1-2

cdr3_aa: CASSTGGGTQYF
v_call: TRBV7-2
d_call: NA
j_call: TRBJ2-5

cdr3_aa: CASSMRQGLSSYNSPLHF
v_call: TRBV13
d_call: TRBD1
j_call: TRBJ1-6

cdr3_aa: CASSLAGAGNTIYF
v_call: TRBV7-7
d_call: NA
j_call: TRBJ1-3

cdr3_aa: CASSTEDGYEQYF
v_call: TRBV19
d_call: NA
j_call: TRBJ2-7

cdr3_aa: CASSPRGSRGNYGYTF
v_call: TRBV27
d_call: NA
j_call: TRBJ1-2

cdr3_aa: CSAPSSYEQYF
v_call: TRBV20-1
d_call: NA
j_call: TRBJ2-7

cdr3_aa: CASSLETGGASDTQYF
v_call: TRBV5-1
d_call: TRBD1
j_call: TRBJ2-3

cdr3_aa: CSVAGSAEFGNTIYF
v_call: TRBV29-1
d_call: NA
j_call: TRBJ1-3

cdr3_aa: CASSLEDSSNQPQHF
v_call: TRBV9
d_call: NA
j_call: TRBJ1-5

cdr3_aa: CASSQVDRDGYTF
v_call: TRBV3-1/TRBV3-2
d_call: TRBD1
j_call: TRBJ1-2

cdr3_aa: CASSPARNLGNTIYF
v_call: TRBV3-1/TRBV3-2
d_call: NA
j_call: TRBJ1-3

cdr3_aa: CAISDAMNTEAFF
v_call: TRBV10-3
d_call: NA
j_call: TRBJ1-1

cdr3_aa: CASRTGKGTEAFF
v_call: TRBV10-1
d_call: NA
j_call: TRBJ1-1

cdr3_aa: CASSLSQNYGYTF
v_call: TRBV5-1
d_call: NA
j_call: TRBJ1-2

cdr3_aa: CASSSTGMVEKLFF
v_call: TRBV28
d_call: TRBD1
j_call: TRBJ1-4

cdr3_aa: CASSLDTEAFF
v_call: TRBV11-2
d_call: NA
j_call: TRBJ1-1

cdr3_aa: CASSPFSGPPDRAKNIQYF
v_call: TRBV10-1
d_call: NA
j_call: TRBJ2-4

cdr3_aa: CASSVLPETQYF
v_call: TRBV5-6
d_call: NA
j_call: TRBJ2-5

cdr3_aa: CASSPPAGRGYSNEQFF
v_call: TRBV25-1
d_call: TRBD1
j_call: TRBJ2-1

cdr3_aa: CASRTGLNSNQPQHF
v_call: TRBV6-6
d_call: NA
j_call: TRBJ1-5

cdr3_aa: CASSEQSRLAGGETQYF
v_call: TRBV25-1
d_call: TRBD2
j_call: TRBJ2-5

cdr3_aa: CASKRQNYNEQFF
v_call: TRBV2
d_call: NA
j_call: TRBJ2-1

cdr3_aa: CASSEPAGLRAPDIQYF
v_call: TRBV10-2
d_call: NA
j_call: TRBJ2-4

cdr3_aa: CASSVGGTKTEAFF
v_call: TRBV9
d_call: NA
j_call: TRBJ1-1

cdr3_aa: CASSLGAGASSPLHF
v_call: TRBV5-4
d_call: NA
j_call: TRBJ1-6

cdr3_aa: CAGEAAGTQYF
v_call: TRBV10-3
d_call: NA
j_call: TRBJ2-5

cdr3_aa: CASSQDTPFTGAHEQYF
v_call: TRBV3-1/TRBV3-2
d_call: NA
j_call: TRBJ2-7

cdr3_aa: CASSLYAGTGAEKLFF
v_call: TRBV28
d_call: TRBD1
j_call: TRBJ1-4

cdr3_aa: CAWIRVPTYYGYTF
v_call: TRBV30
d_call: NA
j_call: TRBJ1-2